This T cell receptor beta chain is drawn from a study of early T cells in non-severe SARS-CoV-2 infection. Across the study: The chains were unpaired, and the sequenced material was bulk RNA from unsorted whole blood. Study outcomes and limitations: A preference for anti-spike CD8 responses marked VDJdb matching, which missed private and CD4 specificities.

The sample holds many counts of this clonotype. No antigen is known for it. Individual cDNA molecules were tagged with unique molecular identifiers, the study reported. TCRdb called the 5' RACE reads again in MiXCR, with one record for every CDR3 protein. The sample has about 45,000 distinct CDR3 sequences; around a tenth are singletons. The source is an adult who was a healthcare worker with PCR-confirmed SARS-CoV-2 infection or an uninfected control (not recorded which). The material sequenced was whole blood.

The CDR3 sequence: CSVSETGANVLTF. CDR3 DNA sequence: TGCAGCGTTTCGGAGACTGGGGCCAACGTCCTGACTTTC. J is TRBJ2-6 and V is TRBV29-1, with D hard to call. V was trimmed by 5 bases and J by 2 bases, leaving 7 bases between them. Germline values: CDR1 SQVTM, CDR2 ANQGSEA. The CDR3 runs 13 residues.